This TCR beta chain came from a study of CXCR3-negative and CXCR3-positive naive CD8 T cells. The study's findings and limits: Relative to CXCR3-negative naive cells, CXCR3-positive naive cells had more hydrophobic TRB CDR3s. Much lower diversity was found in memory CD8+ cells, while both naive subsets had comparably high diversity.

CDR1 MNHEY and CDR2 SMNVEV come from the germline V gene (reference sequence). This CDR3 comprises 15 residues. Every CD8+ T cell subset underwent triplicate sorting at around 280,000 cells apiece. Regarding this clonotype: Its target is unknown.

cDNA libraries for TRB were generated by 5' RACE incorporating UMI labels. TCRdb reprocessed the 5' RACE reads and keeps a single row for each CDR3 protein, giving no DNA. This table lists nearly 110,000 distinct CDR3 sequences. The rearrangement uses TRBV27 and TRBJ2-7; TCRdb's D gene call, TRBD2, goes unchecked for lack of DNA. Sequencing was done on a sample of naive CXCR3+ CD8+ T cells from blood. Described subset: CD45RO-CCR7+CD27+CD95- naive CD8+ T cells expressing CXCR3 (TNR3+). This TCR came from a human donor in good health. Some clones in this sample may be carry-over from other donors' samples. CDR3 loop: CASRPGLAGFYEQYF.